This T cell receptor beta chain was recovered during a study of control samples from healthy donors and cancer patients. Sequenced by immunoSEQ multiplex PCR; TCRdb stores in-frame clones only, minus some. The sample has some 130,000 clones, about 94% seen once. From germline, CDR1 is PRHDT and CDR2 FYEKMQ (reference sequence). Trimming left V 4 bases short and J 1 base short, with 11 bases between. The CDR3 consists of 14 residues. The receptor's source is a man aged 25 to 45 in good health. The sample comprised blood. The J gene is TRBJ2-7, the V gene TRBV13; possibly TRBD2 for D (5 bases). The CDR3 DNA follows: TGTGCCAGCAGCTCCACTAGGCAGTCCTACGAGCAGTACTTC. It yields the protein CASSSTRQSYEQYF. Drawing the rest from reference TRBV13 and TRBJ2-7, the complete variable domain is AAGVIQSPRHLIKEKRETATLKCYPIPRHDTVYWYQQGPGQDPQFLISFYEKMQSDKGSIPDRFSAQQFSDYHSELNMSSLELGDSALYFCASSSTRQSYEQYFGPGTRLTVT.